This paragraph covers one T cell receptor (beta chain) sequence. Method: immunoSEQ multiplex PCR; TCRdb's copy keeps in-frame clones and lacks some. The table records around 250,000 clones, about 80% of them present only once. The sample belongs to a study of blood T cell repertoires in COVID-19. Germline V CDR1 and CDR2: KGHSY, FQNENV. The V end was cut by 1 base, the J end by 0 bases, with 10 bases between. The CDR3 runs 16 residues. The chain uses TRBV16 and TRBJ1-3; D is unresolved. The specimen was PBMCs or T cells enriched from blood (not recorded which). The origin of this receptor is a man aged 35-49 years who had recovered from COVID-19. CDR3 protein: CASSQLRVDSGNTIYF. CDR3 DNA sequence: TGTGCCAGCAGCCAATTGAGGGTCGACTCTGGAAACACCATATATTTT.